The T cell receptor (beta chain) described here comes from a study of Graves' ophthalmopathy and Graves' hyperthyroidism. The table lists this clonotype with many counts. Amplification of TCR beta CDR3 regions used RNA transcripts. RT-PCR in the first round used HTBI primers; a second-round multiplex PCR followed. TCRdb passed the multiplex PCR reads through MiXCR, listing each CDR3 protein once. This sample yields a few hundred thousand distinct CDR3 sequences, of which over 20% are seen a single time; approximately 3.2% belongs to the top ten. Exclusion applied to patients with other autoimmune diseases, uncontrolled infections, pregnancy or lactation. The authors diagnosed from clinical symptoms, serum thyroxine, TRAb, thyroid ultrasound and orbital computed tomography. PBMCs were isolated by Ficoll-Paque density gradient centrifugation, using around 10 ml of fresh peripheral blood as the starting material.

The sample consisted of peripheral blood. This sequence was found in a woman in her late teens or twenties with stable Graves' hyperthyroidism.

The CDR3 coding sequence is TGCGCCAGCAGTGAGTCTAGGGACAGGGCCTTCTACACCTTC. Amino acid sequence: CASSESRDRAFYTF. The gene calls are TRBV10-2 and TRBJ1-2; 9 nucleotides line up with TRBD1. The CDR3 has 14 residues. Losses at the gene ends were 0 bases for V and 10 bases for J; bases not matched to a gene: 6. Germline CDR1 and CDR2: WSHSY and SAAADI.